This TCR beta chain was retrieved from a study of OX40 agonist ivuxolimab in advanced cancers. The study, taken as a whole, reports: Individuals who were partial responders at 0.1-3.0 mg/kg had clonal expansion that ranked among the lowest.

Data came from immunoSEQ multiplex PCR; TCRdb stores just in-frame clones and leaves some out. The data hold 13,000 to 15,000 clones, with 70% to 80% observed a single time. On this clone: Antigen unknown.

The germline gives CDR1 MNHEY, CDR2 SMNVEV (reference sequence). V shed 3 bases and J 3 bases; nucleotides not matched to a gene: 5. The CDR3 is made up of 15 amino acids. The source is an adult with an advanced solid tumor such as melanoma, head and neck, liver or kidney cancer. This material consisted of CD4+ or CD8+ T cells sorted from blood, taken in a trial of the OX40 agonist ivuxolimab. V gene TRBV27 combines with J gene TRBJ1-1; the match to TRBD1 covers 9 bases. In DNA form, the CDR3 reads TGTGCCAGCAGTTTCACAGGGGGCGCCGACACTGAAGCTTTCTTT. Protein sequence: CASSFTGGADTEAFF.